This TCR beta chain was sequenced for a study of naive and memory T cell subsets. General observations from the study: Naive repertoires, especially CD8, held a few larger clonotypes, possibly memory cells re-expressing CD45RA.

From germline, CDR1 is SGHRS and CDR2 YFSETQ. The J segment lost 7 bases and the V segment lost 7 bases, leaving 13 bases of the junction unmatched. This CDR3 comprises 14 residues. With regard to this clonotype: Its antigen is unidentified.

Both TRBC1 and TRBC2 were covered by a beta constant-region primer of two equimolar oligonucleotides. Ligated cDNA was amplified by four rounds of PCR with nested alpha and beta constant-region primers and SP2. TCRdb re-called the UMI-ligation and nested PCR reads through MiXCR, storing one row per CDR3 protein. This sample has roughly 150,000 distinct CDR3 sequences, with 22% found just once. Sequenced sample: naive CD4+ T cells from blood. This TCR was recovered from a human donor in good health. The rearrangement links TRBV5-1 to TRBJ1-2; 7 positions agree with TRBD1. The CDR3 DNA sequence: TGCGCCAGCGGAGAGACAGGGAATGGTTTTGGCTACACCTTC. Translated, it gives CASGETGNGFGYTF.